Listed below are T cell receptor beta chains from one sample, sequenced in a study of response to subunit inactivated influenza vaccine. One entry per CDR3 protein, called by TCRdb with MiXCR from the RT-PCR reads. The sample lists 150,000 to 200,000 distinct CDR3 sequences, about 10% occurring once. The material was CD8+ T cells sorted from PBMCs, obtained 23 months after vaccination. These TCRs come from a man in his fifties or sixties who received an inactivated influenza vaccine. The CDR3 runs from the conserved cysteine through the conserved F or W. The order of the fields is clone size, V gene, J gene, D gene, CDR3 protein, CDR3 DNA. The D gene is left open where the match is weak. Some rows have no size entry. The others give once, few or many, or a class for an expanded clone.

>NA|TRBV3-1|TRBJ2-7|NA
CASSPYGGAYEQYF
TGTGCCAGCAGCCCGTACGGAGGGGCATACGAGCAGTACTTC
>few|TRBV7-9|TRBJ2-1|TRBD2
CASSILAGGLNEQFF
TGTGCCAGCAGCATACTAGCGGGGGGGCTTAATGAGCAGTTCTTC
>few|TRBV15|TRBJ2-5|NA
CATSADRGPGETQYF
TGTGCCACCAGCGCAGATCGGGGGCCTGGGGAGACCCAGTACTTC
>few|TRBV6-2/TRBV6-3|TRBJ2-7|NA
CASSYSGTWGYF
TGTGCCAGCAGTTACTCCGGGACTTGGGGGTACTTC
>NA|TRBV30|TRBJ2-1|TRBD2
CAWSVLAGGQDEQFF
TGTGCCTGGAGTGTACTAGCGGGGGGTCAAGATGAGCAGTTCTTC
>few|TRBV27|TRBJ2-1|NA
CASSLIMGLDAISEQFF
TGTGCCAGCAGTTTGATCATGGGGCTCGACGCGATTAGTGAGCAGTTCTTC
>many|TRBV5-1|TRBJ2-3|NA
CASSFSTDTQYF
TGCGCCAGCAGCTTTAGCACAGATACGCAGTATTTT
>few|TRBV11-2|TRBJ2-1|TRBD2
CASSRLAGGHEQFF
TGTGCCAGCAGCCGACTAGCCGGAGGCCATGAGCAGTTCTTC
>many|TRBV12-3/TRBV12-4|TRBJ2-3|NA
CASSPDGQGDTQYF
TGTGCCAGCAGTCCGGACGGTCAAGGAGATACGCAGTATTTT
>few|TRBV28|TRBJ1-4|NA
CASRGVEVEGPNEKLFF
TGTGCCAGCAGGGGAGTTGAGGTAGAAGGCCCTAATGAAAAACTGTTTTTT
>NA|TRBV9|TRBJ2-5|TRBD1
CASSAGQQETQYF
TGTGCCAGCAGCGCGGGACAGCAAGAGACCCAGTACTTC
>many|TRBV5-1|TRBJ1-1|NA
CASSLKGGPEAFF
TGCGCCAGCAGCTTGAAAGGGGGGCCTGAAGCTTTCTTT
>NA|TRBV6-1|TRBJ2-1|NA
CASRHPGRQIASYNEQFF
TGTGCCAGCAGGCATCCGGGACGCCAAATCGCCTCCTACAATGAGCAGTTCTTC
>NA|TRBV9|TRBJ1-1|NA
CASSVEAGDVNTEAFF
TGTGCCAGCAGCGTAGAGGCAGGGGATGTGAACACTGAAGCTTTCTTT
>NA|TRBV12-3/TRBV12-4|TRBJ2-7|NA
CASSLGGDASSYEQYF
TGTGCCAGCAGTTTAGGGGGGGACGCCAGCTCCTACGAGCAGTACTTC
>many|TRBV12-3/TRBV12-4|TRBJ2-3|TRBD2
CASSYRRIPKTSGNTDTQYF
TGTGCCAGCAGTTACCGCAGGATCCCAAAGACTAGCGGAAACACAGATACGCAGTATTTT
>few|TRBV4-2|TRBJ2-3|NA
CASSPLGERSTDTQYF
TGTGCCAGCAGCCCCCTCGGGGAGCGGAGCACAGATACGCAGTATTTT
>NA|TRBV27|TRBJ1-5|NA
CASSLGGNGNQPQHF
TGTGCCAGCAGTTTAGGGGGGAATGGCAATCAGCCCCAGCATTTT
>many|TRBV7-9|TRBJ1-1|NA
CASSYSGTEAFF
TGTGCCAGCAGCTACTCCGGCACTGAAGCTTTCTTT
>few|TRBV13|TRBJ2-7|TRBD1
CASSLGQGIEYF
TGTGCCAGCAGCTTGGGACAGGGAATCGAGTACTTC
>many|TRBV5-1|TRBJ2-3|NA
CASSWTAGTDTQYF
TGCGCCAGCAGCTGGACTGCAGGGACAGATACGCAGTATTTT
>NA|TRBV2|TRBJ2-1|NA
CASGEGGHFYNEQFF
TGTGCCAGCGGAGAAGGGGGGCATTTCTACAATGAGCAGTTCTTC
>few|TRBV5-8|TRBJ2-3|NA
CASSLAQGSSTDTQYF
TGTGCCAGCAGCTTGGCGCAGGGATCAAGCACAGATACGCAGTATTTT
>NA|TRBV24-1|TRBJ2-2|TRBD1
CATSDPAAGQGASGELFF
TGTGCCACCAGTGATCCCGCCGCCGGACAGGGGGCAAGCGGGGAGCTGTTTTTT
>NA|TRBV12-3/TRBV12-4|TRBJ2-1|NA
CASSGPRTNYNEQFF
TGTGCCAGCAGTGGTCCCCGGACTAACTACAATGAGCAGTTCTTC
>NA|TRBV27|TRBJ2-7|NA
CASSLSSWGGEQYF
TGTGCCAGCAGTTTATCGAGTTGGGGTGGGGAGCAGTACTTC
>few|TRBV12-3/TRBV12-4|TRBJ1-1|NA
CASSLTLGLPNTEAFF
TGTGCCAGCAGTTTAACTTTGGGCCTCCCGAACACTGAAGCTTTCTTT
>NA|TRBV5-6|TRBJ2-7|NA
CASSIGTETYEQYF
TGTGCCAGCAGCATCGGGACGGAGACCTACGAGCAGTACTTC
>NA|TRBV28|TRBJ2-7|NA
CASKVGQSYEQYF
TGTGCCAGCAAGGTCGGGCAGTCCTACGAGCAGTACTTC
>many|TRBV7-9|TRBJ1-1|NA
CASRTTNTEAFF
TGTGCCAGCAGGACAACGAACACTGAAGCTTTCTTT
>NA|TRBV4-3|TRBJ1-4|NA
CASSQELVGQLLPAGEKLFF
TGCGCCAGCAGCCAAGAGTTAGTCGGACAGTTATTACCTGCGGGTGAAAAACTGTTTTTT
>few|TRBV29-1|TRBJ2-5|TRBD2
CSLSGGGETQYF
TGCAGCTTATCCGGGGGGGGAGAGACCCAGTACTTC
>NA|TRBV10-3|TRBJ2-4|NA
CAISEGNIQYF
TGTGCCATCAGTGAGGGGAACATTCAGTACTTC
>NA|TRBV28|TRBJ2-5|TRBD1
CASSTGTGEEQETQYF
TGTGCCAGCAGTACCGGGACAGGGGAAGAACAAGAGACCCAGTACTTC
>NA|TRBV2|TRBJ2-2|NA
CASSGDPGHGELFF
TGTGCCAGCAGTGGAGACCCGGGCCACGGGGAGCTGTTTTTT
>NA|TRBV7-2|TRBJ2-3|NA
CASRTPDLGDTQYF
TGTGCCAGCCGAACCCCCGACCTCGGCGATACGCAGTATTTT
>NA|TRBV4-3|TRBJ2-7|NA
CASSQDGGGTYEQYF
TGCGCCAGCAGCCAAGATGGGGGGGGCACCTACGAGCAGTACTTC
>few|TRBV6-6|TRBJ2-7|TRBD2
CASSISGEQYF
TGTGCCAGCAGTATTAGCGGGGAGCAGTACTTC
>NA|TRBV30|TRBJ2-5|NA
CAWSFGNQETQYF
TGTGCCTGGAGTTTCGGGAACCAAGAGACCCAGTACTTC
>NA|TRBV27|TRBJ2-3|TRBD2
CASSPLAGVNTDTQYF
TGTGCCAGCAGTCCCCTAGCGGGAGTTAACACAGATACGCAGTATTTT
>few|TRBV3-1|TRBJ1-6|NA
CASSPKAPNSPLHF
TGTGCCAGCAGCCCCAAGGCCCCTAATTCACCCCTCCACTTT
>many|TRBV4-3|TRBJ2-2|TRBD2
CASSQDLLLAGGPAGELFF
TGCGCCAGCAGCCAAGATCTCTTGCTAGCGGGGGGCCCCGCTGGGGAGCTGTTTTTT
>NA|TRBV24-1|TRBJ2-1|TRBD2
CATGLAGGHEQFF
TGTGCCACTGGACTAGCGGGAGGCCATGAGCAGTTCTTC
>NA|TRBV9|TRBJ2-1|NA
CASSPLQGSSYNEQFF
TGTGCCAGCAGCCCCCTCCAGGGGAGCTCCTACAATGAGCAGTTCTTC
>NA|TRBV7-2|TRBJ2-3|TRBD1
CASSRTGGSETDTQYF
TGTGCCAGCAGCAGGACAGGGGGATCGGAGACAGATACGCAGTATTTT
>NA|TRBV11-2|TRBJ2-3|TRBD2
CASSFGEGGTDTQYF
TGTGCCAGCAGCTTCGGGGAGGGAGGCACAGATACGCAGTATTTT
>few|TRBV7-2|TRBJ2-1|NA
CASSPDRGPIDEQFF
TGTGCCAGCAGCCCCGACAGAGGACCTATAGATGAGCAGTTCTTC
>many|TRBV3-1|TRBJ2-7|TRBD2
CASSQVVAGGAEAQYF
TGTGCCAGCAGCCAAGTGGTAGCGGGAGGGGCTGAGGCGCAGTACTTC
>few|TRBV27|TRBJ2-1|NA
CASSLGIRSYNEQFF
TGTGCCAGCAGTTTGGGCATACGCTCCTACAATGAGCAGTTCTTC
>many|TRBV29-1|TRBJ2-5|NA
CSVAGANVERTQYF
TGCAGCGTTGCCGGGGCCAACGTAGAAAGGACCCAGTACTTC
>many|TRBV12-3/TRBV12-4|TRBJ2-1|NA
CASRGADGIYNEQFF
TGTGCCAGCAGGGGGGCAGACGGTATCTACAATGAGCAGTTCTTC